The sequence of this TCR beta chain was determined in a study of shared clonotypes between healthy human individuals. About the research overall: A few men and two women, aged 18 to 49, were donors. Study-wide points: Clonotype sharing across a few donors was observed for around 5% of naive CD4 clonotypes.

About this clone itself: Antigen: not known.

Profiled with immunoSEQ multiplex PCR; TCRdb holds only in-frame clones, not every one. This table has over a million clones, 95% to 97% appearing once. Per germline, CDR1 LNHNV and CDR2 YYDKDF (reference sequence). The CDR3 runs to 17 residues. V shed 0 bases, J shed 3 bases, and the junction held 11 bases outside the gene matches. Sequenced: naive CD4+ T cells sorted from blood. Subset specified: CD45RA+ positively selected. This TCR was recovered from a man aged 25-40 years in good health. V and J are TRBV15 and TRBJ2-7; 7 bases are a match to TRBD2. CDR3 sequence: CATSREGAGGRGYEQYF. DNA for the CDR3: TGTGCCACCAGCAGAGAAGGGGCTGGCGGGAGAGGCTACGAGCAGTACTTC.